This TCR beta chain was captured in a study of neoadjuvant nivolumab and ipilimumab in lung cancer (dated by TCRdb to between 2020 and 2021). Describing the broader study: In the NEOSTAR trial, nivolumab was administered intravenously at 3 mg/kg on days 1, 15 and 29, and the combination arm also received ipilimumab 1 mg/kg on day 1 only. The major pathologic response (MPR) rate in the intention-to-treat population in each study arm was designated as the primary trial endpoint. In the trial, approximately 42 patients with operable NSCLC were treated, of whom 23 were randomized to nivolumab monotherapy and roughly 21 to nivolumab plus ipilimumab. The study compared TCR repertoires in pretherapy (baseline) peripheral blood with TCR repertoires in tumors resected at surgery following neoadjuvant immune checkpoint blockade. Matched pretherapy and resected tumor pairs were analyzed for seven patients, of whom four received nivolumab and three received nivolumab plus ipilimumab. Study-wide conclusions, independent of this receptor: TCR richness in pretherapy blood showed a positive correlation with richness in tumors resected after neoadjuvant therapy (Spearman R ~ 0.87). A small number of samples was subjected to TCR sequencing. Resected tumors had greater TCR richness and clonality than tumor-adjacent uninvolved lung, and increases were observed in more dual-therapy-treated tumors. From pretherapy to surgery, tumor T-cell richness and clonality increased in three of three dual-therapy tumors but in only two of four nivolumab-treated tumors. No significant correlation was found between TCR clonality and pathologic tumor regression, and only a single major-pathologic-response sample was available for the analysis of TCR clonality versus pathologic tumor regression.

Library preparation was by the immunoSEQ multiplex PCR assay. The published analysis was carried out like this. Repertoires were summarized in terms of richness and clonality, and significantly expanded and contracted clones between pre- and post-therapy samples were identified. The immuneACCESS repertoire file appears here via TCRdb, limited to in-frame rearrangements. These files lack a portion of the clones; in checked studies, under half of the deficit traces to unresolved V genes, and the cause of the others is not known. The V and J calls and the clone size are those of that table, but D and trimming were determined from the DNA. Here the sample has around 30,000 clones; about 83% occur a single time. Around 5.1% of the sample goes to the ten largest clones. Comments on this clone: Its cognate antigen has yet to be identified. The sample holds no much larger clone one base away, and base qualities are not on file.

Germline trimming amounts to 7 bases on V and 0 bases on J, with 2 as the count of junction bases outside the gene matches. As encoded in the germline V gene, CDR1 is SQVTM while CDR2 is ANQGSEA. The CDR3 covers 13 residues, taking in both the cysteine and the phenylalanine. Here the CDR3 DNA is all that survives: 39 bases in frame from base 1. Explained via the paper, the time point label denotes: at surgical resection after neoadjuvant nivolumab +/- ipilimumab. Samples were obtained from the phase 2 randomized NEOSTAR trial, in which neoadjuvant nivolumab or nivolumab plus ipilimumab followed by surgery was tested in operable NSCLC.

Recombination connected TRBV29-1 to TRBJ2-2; 7 nucleotides in the junction match TRBD1. The receptor was isolated from an adult with non-small cell lung cancer. Material: tumor tissue, obtained after neoadjuvant nivolumab, alone or with ipilimumab, at or shortly before surgery. The DNA reads as follows: TGCAGCGGACAGGGTTCGAACACCGGGGAGCTGTTTTTT. The translation is CSGQGSNTGELFF.